These 18 T cell receptor beta chains came from one sample sequenced in a study. MiXCR, applied by TCRdb to the RT-PCR reads, yields one record per CDR3 protein. Among almost 700,000 distinct CDR3 sequences listed, about 14% were seen once. Sequencing used memory CD4+ T cells from blood. Receptors were obtained from a female donor in good health, serving as a healthy control.

The CDR3 DNA reads TGTGCCAGCAGCTTTAGTTCGATTGAGGGAAGAGCTTTCTTT. Translation: CASSFSSIEGRAFF. The V gene is TRBV7-9, the J gene TRBJ1-1; D not resolved. The CDR3 covers 14 residues. V lost 3 bases and J lost 10, with 18 bases in between. The germline CDR1 and CDR2 sequences are SEHNR and FQNEAQ (reference sequence).

This clonotype was detected a few times. V gene TRBV7-2 combines with J gene TRBJ1-5; D ambiguous. Germline CDR1 reads SGHTA; CDR2 reads FQGNSA. V was trimmed by 5 bases and J by 2 bases, leaving 7 bases between them. This CDR3 has 13 residues. The CDR3 spells CASSVNGNQPQHF. For the CDR3, the DNA is TGTGCCAGCAGCGTTAATGGCAATCAGCCCCAGCATTTT.

V is TRBV20-1 and J is TRBJ2-3; TRBD2 agrees at 8 bases. V trimming: 5 bases; J trimming: 3 bases; junction bases outside the gene matches: 10. The CDR3 is 15 amino acids. Germline CDR1 and CDR2: DFQATT and SNEGSKA (reference sequence). CDR3 residues: CSAPKSGRRTDTQYF. The CDR3 DNA follows: TGCAGTGCTCCTAAAAGCGGGAGAAGGACAGATACGCAGTATTTT.

There are a few counts of this clonotype. The J gene is TRBJ2-1, the V gene TRBV29-1; the D gene is possibly TRBD2 (5 bases). V was pared by 6 bases and J by 5 bases, with 11 bases between. CDR1 is SQVTM and CDR2 is ANQGSEA in the germline V gene. This CDR3 region has 12 residues. The CDR3, as DNA: TGCAGCGTGGACGGGATAAACAATGAGCAGTTCTTC. This codes for CSVDGINNEQFF.

This clonotype was seen more than once but under ten times. The V gene is TRBV6-2 or TRBV6-3, the J gene TRBJ2-4; D might be TRBD2 (6 bases). The CDR3 has 18 amino acids. The V gene lost 6 bases and the J gene lost 3 bases, with 24 bases spanning the gap. Germline CDR1 and CDR2: MNHEY and SVGEGT. As DNA, the CDR3 is TGTGCCAGCAGGCCAAACACCGGGAGAGCGCGAGACAAAAACATTCAGTACTTC. Encoded protein: CASRPNTGRARDKNIQYF.

This clonotype was recorded once. J is TRBJ2-5 and V is TRBV9, with D perhaps being TRBD1 or TRBD2 (5 bases each). The germline V gene encodes CDR1 SGDLS and CDR2 YYNGEE. The CDR3 extends over 15 amino acids. Between the trimmed V and J ends, which lost 5 bases and 0 bases, there was a span of 14 bases. The CDR3 DNA sequence: TGTGCCAGCAGTGGGGGTCTCGGGTACCAAGAGACCCAGTACTTC. It encodes CASSGGLGYQETQYF. Supplemented by reference TRBV9 and TRBJ2-5, the full variable domain reads DSGVTQTPKHLITATGQRVTLRCSPRSGDLSVYWYQQSLDQGLQFLIQYYNGEERAKGNILERFSAQQFPDLHSELNLSSLELGDSALYFCASSGGLGYQETQYFGPGTRLLVL.

This chain uses TRBV2 with TRBJ1-6; the D gene is possibly TRBD1 (5 bases). The germline V gene has CDR1 SNHLY and CDR2 FYNNEI. CDR3 length: 14 amino acids. Trimming left V 6 bases short and J 9 bases short, with 15 bases between. The CDR3 region has the DNA TGTGCCAGCAGCGCCTCGGGACGTTTTTCACCCCTCCACTTT. It is translated as CASSASGRFSPLHF.

In this sample, this clonotype turned up a few times. The DNA for the CDR3 is TGTGCCAGCAGTCCGCCGGGACTAGCTTCCGGGGAGCTGTTTTTT. Its protein is CASSPPGLASGELFF. The chain employs TRBV5-4 and TRBJ2-2, with 9 bases identical to TRBD2. J was trimmed by 6 bases and V by 5 bases; bases with no gene match: 8. Germline CDR1 is SGHNT and CDR2 is YYREEE (reference sequence). The CDR3 totals 15 residues.

CDR3 sequence (DNA): TGTGCCAGCAGCCGGGGAGGTGGAGAGACCCAGTACTTC. Amino acid sequence: CASSRGGGETQYF. The rearrangement links TRBV12-3 or TRBV12-4 to TRBJ2-5; D perhaps matches TRBD2 (6 bases). V dropped 6 bases and J dropped 4 bases, with 12 bases sitting between them. This CDR3 comprises 13 residues.

This chain links TRBV7-3 with TRBJ2-7; TRBD1 aligns across 8 bases. The CDR3 covers 13 residues. CDR1 and CDR2 from the germline V gene are SGHTA and FQGTGA. V lost 4 bases and J lost 5; bases outside the gene matches: 4. The CDR3 coding sequence is TGTGCCAGCAGCTCCCAGGGGGCGAACGAGCAGTACTTC. Encoded protein: CASSSQGANEQYF.

This clonotype has a count of ten or more. The chain uses TRBV12-3 or TRBV12-4 and TRBJ2-1, with unresolved D. The V and J ends lost 7 bases and 0 bases respectively, with 19 bases between them. The CDR3 contains 17 residues. The CDR3 region has the DNA TGTGCCAGCATTTTTGACCCGAGCAATCCCTCCTACAATGAGCAGTTCTTC. Translated, it gives CASIFDPSNPSYNEQFF.

The J gene is TRBJ1-5, the V gene TRBV12-3 or TRBV12-4, with TRBD1 identical over 8 bases. The J segment lost 11 bases and the V segment lost 5 bases, leaving 20 bases of the junction unmatched. There are 17 residues in the CDR3. CDR3 residues: CASSGERTGPKGMTQHF. The CDR3 nucleotides read TGTGCCAGCAGTGGAGAGAGGACAGGGCCGAAAGGGATGACCCAGCATTTT.

On this clonotype itself: This may be a read error, as it is one base from a much larger clone. The rearrangement uses TRBV6-5 and TRBJ2-1; the match to TRBD1 covers 8 bases. This CDR3 contains 16 residues. Germline CDR1 MNHEY, CDR2 SVGAGI. The V segment lost 5 bases and the J segment 8 bases; nucleotides outside the gene matches: 14. As DNA, the CDR3 is TGTGCCAGCAGTGCTGACGACAGGGGCGGGGCCGATGAGCAGTTCTTC. Translating gives CASSADDRGGADEQFF.

The chain carries TRBV20-1 and TRBJ1-1; tentative D call: TRBD1 (6 bases). Germline CDR1 is DFQATT and CDR2 is SNEGSKA (reference sequence). The CDR3 is made up of 14 amino acids. The germline V and J ends were trimmed by 6 bases and 1 base, with 15 bases remaining between them. CDR3 protein: CSAEKGQQNTEAFF. CDR3 DNA sequence: TGCAGTGCCGAAAAGGGACAACAGAACACTGAAGCTTTCTTT.

The chain recombines TRBV19 with TRBJ2-1, with D perhaps matching TRBD2 (6 bases). The CDR3 sequence is 13 residues long. Germline V gene sequence: CDR1 LNHDA, CDR2 SQIVND (reference sequence). Trimming cost V 5 bases and J 11 bases, with 16 bases left between them. CDR3: CASSGLASEKQFF. Here the CDR3 DNA reads TGTGCCAGTAGTGGATTGGCTAGCGAAAAGCAGTTCTTC.

This clonotype was picked up many times. This sequence joins TRBV4-3 and TRBJ2-1; a weak D match, TRBD1 (5 bases). V was cut by 1 base and J by 2 bases, with 9 bases left in between. The V gene's germline CDR1 is LGHNA and CDR2 YSLEER. The CDR3 loop spans 15 amino acids. The CDR3 loop is CASSQGQLAYNEQFF. DNA for the CDR3: TGCGCCAGCAGCCAAGGACAGTTGGCCTACAATGAGCAGTTCTTC.

This clonotype was found a few times. This sequence joins TRBV7-2 and TRBJ2-7; unclear D gene. The CDR3 is 13 amino acids. V lost 6 bases and J 0 bases, leaving 9 bases between the germline ends. In germline, CDR1 is SGHTA, CDR2 FQGNSA. The CDR3 spells CASREPSSYEQYF. CDR3 nucleotides: TGTGCCAGCAGAGAGCCCAGCTCCTACGAGCAGTACTTC.

This clonotype has only a few counts. This chain connects TRBV29-1 to TRBJ1-5, with D possibly matching TRBD1 (5 bases). Germline CDR1 SQVTM, CDR2 ANQGSEA. The CDR3 is made up of 13 amino acids. Trimming removed 3 bases from V and 6 bases from J, with 12 bases in between. CDR3 loop: CSVEEGTGQPQHF. The CDR3 nucleotides read TGCAGCGTTGAGGAGGGGACTGGTCAGCCCCAGCATTTT. The variable domain in full, completed from reference TRBV29-1 and TRBJ1-5, reads SAVISQKPSRDICQRGTSLTIQCQVDSQVTMMFWYRQQPGQSLTLIATANQGSEATYESGFVIDKFPISRPNLTFSTLTVSNMSPEDSSIYLCSVEEGTGQPQHFGDGTRLSIL.